This T cell receptor beta chain emerged from a study of T cell responses to AZD1222 COVID-19 vaccine. The method was immunoSEQ multiplex PCR; TCRdb's version includes in-frame clones alone and lacks a portion of them. The sample has about 100,000 clones, about nine tenths seen once. The V end lost 5 bases, the J end lost 7 bases, and 9 bases lay between the germline ends. Germline loops: CDR1 MNHEY, CDR2 SVGAGI. The CDR3 has 13 residues. Specimen: peripheral blood, collected on day 0 of AZD1222 vaccination. The V gene is TRBV6-5, the J gene TRBJ1-6; D ambiguous. The origin of this receptor is an adult in good health. The CDR3 DNA is TGTGCCAGCAGTATCAGCCTGAATTCACCCCTCCACTTT. Protein product: CASSISLNSPLHF.